These T cell receptor beta chains were read from a single sample in a study of blood T cell repertoires in COVID-19. TCRdb keeps only in-frame clones here, not all; method: immunoSEQ multiplex PCR. This sample has about 220,000 clones, with just over 85% found just once. The sample taken for sequencing was PBMCs or T cells enriched from blood (not recorded which). Receptors originate from a woman in her 40s with acute COVID-19. Both conserved end residues are part of each CDR3. D genes are given only for firm matches. Clone size is not always given. Where it is, it says once, few, many or a class for expanded clones.

abundance: NA; d_gene: NA; len: 12; j_gene: TRBJ1-1; v_gene: TRBV7-9; CDR3aa: CASSSWTSEAFF; CDR3nt: TGTGCCAGCAGCTCCTGGACAAGTGAAGCTTTCTTT
abundance: NA; d_gene: NA; len: 15; j_gene: TRBJ1-1; v_gene: TRBV7-6; CDR3aa: CASSSGLQLDTEAFF; CDR3nt: TGTGCCAGCAGTTCAGGACTGCAGTTGGACACTGAAGCTTTCTTT
abundance: NA; d_gene: TRBD1; len: 15; j_gene: TRBJ2-1; v_gene: TRBV6-5; CDR3aa: CASSRTGSPYNEQFF; CDR3nt: TGTGCCAGCAGTCGGACAGGGTCACCCTACAATGAGCAGTTCTTC
abundance: NA; d_gene: NA; len: 16; j_gene: TRBJ2-7; v_gene: TRBV11-2; CDR3aa: CASSFNAGTAAYEQYF; CDR3nt: TGTGCCAGCAGCTTTAACGCGGGGACAGCCGCCTACGAGCAGTACTTC
abundance: once; d_gene: TRBD1; len: 17; j_gene: TRBJ2-2; v_gene: TRBV5-1; CDR3aa: CASSFQFDRANTGELFF; CDR3nt: TGCGCCAGCAGCTTCCAATTCGACAGGGCTAACACCGGGGAGCTGTTTTTT
abundance: NA; d_gene: NA; len: 12; j_gene: TRBJ1-1; v_gene: TRBV4-2; CDR3aa: CASSQGQRAAFF; CDR3nt: TGTGCCAGCAGCCAAGGACAGAGAGCAGCTTTCTTT
abundance: NA; d_gene: TRBD1; len: 15; j_gene: TRBJ1-2; v_gene: TRBV4-1; CDR3aa: CASSERTGQYYGYTF; CDR3nt: TGCGCCAGCAGCGAACGGACAGGGCAATACTATGGCTACACCTTC
abundance: once; d_gene: TRBD1; len: 14; j_gene: TRBJ1-1; v_gene: TRBV25-1; CDR3aa: CASSGGQGATEAFF; CDR3nt: TGTGCCAGCAGTGGCGGACAGGGGGCGACTGAAGCTTTCTTT
abundance: NA; d_gene: NA; len: 13; j_gene: TRBJ1-1; v_gene: TRBV14; CDR3aa: CASSKGVNTEAFF; CDR3nt: TGTGCCAGCAGCAAGGGGGTGAACACTGAAGCTTTCTTT
abundance: NA; d_gene: NA; len: 14; j_gene: TRBJ1-4; v_gene: TRBV4-3; CDR3aa: CASSAGETNEKLFF; CDR3nt: TGCGCCAGCAGCGCCGGGGAAACTAATGAAAAACTGTTTTTT
abundance: NA; d_gene: NA; len: 13; j_gene: TRBJ1-1; v_gene: TRBV18; CDR3aa: CASSPPTENRAFF; CDR3nt: TGTGCCAGCTCACCACCGACAGAAAACCGGGCTTTCTTT
abundance: few; d_gene: NA; len: 14; j_gene: TRBJ1-4; v_gene: TRBV5-1; CDR3aa: CASSLVSDNEKLFF; CDR3nt: TGCGCCAGCAGCTTGGTATCAGATAATGAAAAACTGTTTTTT
abundance: NA; d_gene: TRBD1; len: 15; j_gene: TRBJ2-7; v_gene: TRBV18; CDR3aa: CASSPFGQGRNEQYF; CDR3nt: TGTGCCAGCTCACCCTTCGGACAGGGTCGAAACGAGCAGTACTTC
abundance: NA; d_gene: NA; len: 13; j_gene: TRBJ1-5; v_gene: TRBV19; CDR3aa: CASSVRGEQPQHF; CDR3nt: TGTGCCAGTAGTGTTAGAGGCGAACAGCCCCAGCATTTT
abundance: NA; d_gene: NA; len: 14; j_gene: TRBJ1-3; v_gene: TRBV27; CDR3aa: CASSIGVSGNTIYF; CDR3nt: TGTGCCAGCAGTATAGGGGTCTCTGGAAACACCATATATTTT
abundance: NA; d_gene: TRBD1; len: 13; j_gene: TRBJ1-1; v_gene: TRBV29-1; CDR3aa: CSVEDRGRGEAFF; CDR3nt: TGCAGCGTTGAGGACAGGGGGCGCGGTGAAGCTTTCTTT
abundance: NA; d_gene: TRBD1; len: 14; j_gene: TRBJ2-5; v_gene: TRBV5-4; CDR3aa: CASSSDRAGETQYF; CDR3nt: TGTGCCAGCAGCTCGGACAGGGCGGGAGAGACCCAGTACTTC
abundance: NA; d_gene: NA; len: 13; j_gene: TRBJ1-2; v_gene: TRBV5-1; CDR3aa: CASSMDRDYGYTF; CDR3nt: TGCGCCAGCAGCATGGACAGAGATTATGGCTACACCTTC
abundance: NA; d_gene: TRBD1; len: 16; j_gene: TRBJ1-1; v_gene: TRBV7-8; CDR3aa: CASSSDSGGWHTEAFF; CDR3nt: TGTGCCAGCAGCTCCGACTCAGGGGGCTGGCACACTGAAGCTTTCTTT
abundance: few; d_gene: TRBD1; len: 17; j_gene: TRBJ1-2; v_gene: TRBV7-2; CDR3aa: CASSSSGTGGLNYGYTF; CDR3nt: TGTGCCAGCAGCTCCTCCGGGACAGGGGGCCTTAACTATGGCTACACCTTC
abundance: NA; d_gene: NA; len: 18; j_gene: TRBJ2-6; v_gene: TRBV11-2; CDR3aa: CASSMAGQRYSGANVLTF; CDR3nt: TGTGCCAGCAGCATGGCGGGACAGCGTTACTCTGGGGCCAACGTCCTGACTTTC
abundance: NA; d_gene: NA; len: 12; j_gene: TRBJ2-3; v_gene: TRBV13; CDR3aa: CASSLAADTQYF; CDR3nt: TGTGCCAGCAGCTTAGCTGCAGATACGCAGTATTTT
abundance: NA; d_gene: NA; len: 11; j_gene: TRBJ1-1; v_gene: TRBV2; CDR3aa: CASSVAQVNLF; CDR3nt: TGTGCCAGCAGTGTAGCACAGGTAAATCTCTTT
abundance: NA; d_gene: NA; len: 13; j_gene: TRBJ1-2; v_gene: TRBV7-9; CDR3aa: CASSLGSGVGYTF; CDR3nt: TGTGCCAGCAGCTTAGGATCAGGGGTTGGCTACACCTTC
abundance: NA; d_gene: NA; len: 16; j_gene: TRBJ2-1; v_gene: TRBV11-2; CDR3aa: CASSLGSGVGYNEQFF; CDR3nt: TGTGCCAGCAGCTTAGGGTCGGGGGTTGGCTACAATGAGCAGTTCTTC
abundance: NA; d_gene: NA; len: 13; j_gene: TRBJ2-3; v_gene: TRBV5-1; CDR3aa: CASSTGGGGTQYF; CDR3nt: TGCGCCAGCAGCACCGGTGGGGGAGGTACGCAGTATTTT
abundance: NA; d_gene: NA; len: 13; j_gene: TRBJ1-2; v_gene: TRBV19; CDR3aa: CASSLGWEDGYTF; CDR3nt: TGTGCCAGTAGTCTAGGTTGGGAGGATGGCTACACCTTC
abundance: NA; d_gene: NA; len: 13; j_gene: TRBJ1-1; v_gene: TRBV12-3/TRBV12-4; CDR3aa: CASSFESNTEAFF; CDR3nt: TGTGCCAGCAGTTTTGAGTCGAACACTGAAGCTTTCTTT
abundance: NA; d_gene: TRBD1; len: 15; j_gene: TRBJ1-4; v_gene: TRBV27; CDR3aa: CASRSSTGGREKLFF; CDR3nt: TGTGCCAGCAGGAGTTCTACAGGGGGCAGGGAAAAACTGTTTTTT
abundance: NA; d_gene: NA; len: 15; j_gene: TRBJ2-2; v_gene: TRBV2; CDR3aa: CASSEEGQITGELFF; CDR3nt: TGTGCCAGCAGTGAAGAAGGACAGATAACCGGGGAGCTGTTTTTT
abundance: NA; d_gene: NA; len: 16; j_gene: TRBJ1-3; v_gene: TRBV14; CDR3aa: CASSQDMRVLGNTIYF; CDR3nt: TGTGCCAGCAGCCAAGATATGAGGGTTCTCGGAAACACCATATATTTT
abundance: NA; d_gene: NA; len: 15; j_gene: TRBJ1-3; v_gene: TRBV6-5; CDR3aa: CASMVGAISGNTIYF; CDR3nt: TGTGCCAGCATGGTGGGGGCCATCTCTGGAAACACCATATATTTT
abundance: NA; d_gene: NA; len: 14; j_gene: TRBJ1-1; v_gene: TRBV7-2; CDR3aa: CASSLEWPPRGAFF; CDR3nt: TGTGCCAGCAGCTTAGAATGGCCCCCCCGGGGGGCTTTCTTT
abundance: few; d_gene: TRBD1; len: 14; j_gene: TRBJ1-2; v_gene: TRBV19; CDR3aa: CASSTPGQNYGYTF; CDR3nt: TGTGCCAGTAGTACACCGGGACAGAACTATGGCTACACCTTC
abundance: NA; d_gene: NA; len: 15; j_gene: TRBJ1-1; v_gene: TRBV29-1; CDR3aa: CSVEDTGRWNTEAFF; CDR3nt: TGCAGCGTTGAAGACACTGGCAGGTGGAACACTGAAGCTTTCTTT
abundance: NA; d_gene: TRBD2; len: 15; j_gene: TRBJ2-1; v_gene: TRBV3-1/TRBV3-2; CDR3aa: CASTHLAGGYNEQFF; CDR3nt: TGTGCCAGCACTCACCTAGCGGGGGGGTACAATGAGCAGTTCTTC
abundance: NA; d_gene: NA; len: 18; j_gene: TRBJ1-1; v_gene: TRBV7-2; CDR3aa: CASTLPPGQISVLSEAFF; CDR3nt: TGTGCCAGCACCCTCCCCCCCGGACAGATATCGGTCTTGAGTGAAGCTTTCTTT
abundance: once; d_gene: TRBD1; len: 12; j_gene: TRBJ1-5; v_gene: TRBV6-5; CDR3aa: CAGGQGGQPQHF; CDR3nt: TGTGCCGGAGGACAGGGAGGTCAGCCCCAGCATTTT
abundance: NA; d_gene: NA; len: 14; j_gene: TRBJ1-1; v_gene: TRBV27; CDR3aa: CASTPEVGGVEAFF; CDR3nt: TGTGCCAGCACTCCCGAGGTAGGAGGGGTTGAAGCTTTCTTT
abundance: NA; d_gene: TRBD1; len: 14; j_gene: TRBJ2-1; v_gene: TRBV29-1; CDR3aa: CSVERQGVYNEQFF; CDR3nt: TGCAGCGTTGAGAGGCAGGGGGTCTACAATGAGCAGTTCTTC
abundance: NA; d_gene: NA; len: 14; j_gene: TRBJ1-2; v_gene: TRBV5-4; CDR3aa: CASRYGASNYGYTF; CDR3nt: TGTGCCAGCAGATACGGTGCCTCTAACTATGGCTACACCTTC
abundance: NA; d_gene: TRBD1; len: 15; j_gene: TRBJ1-2; v_gene: TRBV28; CDR3aa: CASSEGDRWNYGYTF; CDR3nt: TGTGCCAGCAGTGAGGGGGACAGATGGAACTATGGCTACACCTTC
abundance: once; d_gene: NA; len: 13; j_gene: TRBJ1-1; v_gene: TRBV12-3/TRBV12-4; CDR3aa: CASSSGHNTEAFF; CDR3nt: TGTGCCAGCAGTTCGGGACATAACACTGAAGCTTTCTTT
abundance: NA; d_gene: NA; len: 15; j_gene: TRBJ2-7; v_gene: TRBV27; CDR3aa: CASSRNTSPSYEQYF; CDR3nt: TGTGCCAGCAGTCGAAACACCTCTCCCTCCTACGAGCAGTACTTC
abundance: NA; d_gene: NA; len: 16; j_gene: TRBJ2-6; v_gene: TRBV14; CDR3aa: CASSLRLVSGANVLTF; CDR3nt: TGTGCCAGCAGCCTTAGACTCGTCTCTGGGGCCAACGTCCTGACTTTC
abundance: NA; d_gene: NA; len: 14; j_gene: TRBJ1-6; v_gene: TRBV5-1; CDR3aa: CASSPAGANSPLHF; CDR3nt: TGCGCCAGCAGCCCGGCAGGGGCAAATTCACCCCTCCACTTT
abundance: few; d_gene: NA; len: 13; j_gene: TRBJ1-1; v_gene: TRBV7-9; CDR3aa: CASSFAGNTEAFF; CDR3nt: TGTGCCAGCAGCTTCGCGGGGAACACTGAAGCTTTCTTT
abundance: NA; d_gene: TRBD1; len: 14; j_gene: TRBJ1-1; v_gene: TRBV27; CDR3aa: CASSSDRGKLGAFF; CDR3nt: TGTGCCAGCAGTTCGGACAGGGGGAAATTAGGAGCTTTCTTT
abundance: NA; d_gene: NA; len: 14; j_gene: TRBJ1-1; v_gene: TRBV3-1/TRBV3-2; CDR3aa: CASSGLRGNTEAFF; CDR3nt: TGTGCCAGCAGCGGTTTACGGGGTAACACTGAAGCTTTCTTT
abundance: NA; d_gene: NA; len: 17; j_gene: TRBJ2-2; v_gene: TRBV21-1; CDR3aa: CASSKVRDRGHTGELFF; CDR3nt: TGTGCCAGCAGCAAAGTAAGAGACAGGGGGCATACCGGGGAGCTGTTTTTT
abundance: NA; d_gene: TRBD1; len: 15; j_gene: TRBJ1-6; v_gene: TRBV11-2; CDR3aa: CASSIYGTGNSPLHF; CDR3nt: TGTGCCAGCAGTATTTACGGGACAGGGAATTCACCCCTCCACTTT
abundance: NA; d_gene: NA; len: 15; j_gene: TRBJ1-1; v_gene: TRBV5-1; CDR3aa: CASRLARFMNTEAFF; CDR3nt: TGCGCCAGCAGACTGGCGAGGTTCATGAACACTGAAGCTTTCTTT
abundance: once; d_gene: NA; len: 15; j_gene: TRBJ1-3; v_gene: TRBV6-5; CDR3aa: CASSSTPHSGNTIYF; CDR3nt: TGTGCCAGCAGTTCGACACCCCACTCTGGAAACACCATATATTTT
abundance: NA; d_gene: NA; len: 15; j_gene: TRBJ1-2; v_gene: TRBV18; CDR3aa: CASSPFQGTYYGYTF; CDR3nt: TGTGCCAGCTCGCCGTTTCAGGGAACGTACTATGGCTACACCTTC